The clone carrying this T cell receptor (beta chain) showed up many times. Its specificity is unknown. This beta chain is an unintended read in a library built for alpha chains; its size means little. The data were obtained in a study of spatial heterogeneity in lung cancer. As for the study in general: Within raw reads, each unique TCR and UMI combination appeared on average more than ten times. Study-level results: Expanded alpha and beta TCR counts within tumors tracked tumor mutation counts.

As for time point: sample taken at primary tumor resection. Untreated early-stage non-small cell lung cancer patients, roughly 75 in total, were the donors. Using its own MiXCR run on the 5' RACE reads, TCRdb lists one record per CDR3 protein. The sample has 7,500 to 8,000 distinct CDR3 sequences, less than 8.5% seen once. Between the trimmed V and J ends, which lost 3 bases and 9 bases, there was a span of 13 bases. CDR3 length equals 13 residues. The germline V gene encodes CDR1 SGDLS and CDR2 YYNGEE. The chain carries TRBV9 and TRBJ1-5; perhaps TRBD1 as D (6 bases). The source was lung tumor tissue, collected at surgery. The source is a female donor with early-stage non-small cell lung cancer. The CDR3 is CASSGGPLGPQHF. In DNA form, the CDR3 reads TGTGCCAGCAGCGGGGGGCCCCTCGGGCCCCAGCATTTT.